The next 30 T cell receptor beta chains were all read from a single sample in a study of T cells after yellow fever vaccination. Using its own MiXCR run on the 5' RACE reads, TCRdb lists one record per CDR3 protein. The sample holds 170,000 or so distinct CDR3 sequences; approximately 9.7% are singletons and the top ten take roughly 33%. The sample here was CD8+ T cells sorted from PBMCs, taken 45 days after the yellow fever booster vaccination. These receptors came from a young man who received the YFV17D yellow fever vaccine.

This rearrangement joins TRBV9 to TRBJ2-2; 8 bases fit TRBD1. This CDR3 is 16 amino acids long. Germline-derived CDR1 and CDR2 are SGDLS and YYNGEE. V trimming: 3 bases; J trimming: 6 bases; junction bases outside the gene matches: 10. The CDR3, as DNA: TGTGCCAGCAGCGCCCCCGCGACAGGGGATTCCGGGGAGCTGTTTTTT. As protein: CASSAPATGDSGELFF. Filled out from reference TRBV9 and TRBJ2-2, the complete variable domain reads DSGVTQTPKHLITATGQRVTLRCSPRSGDLSVYWYQQSLDQGLQFLIQYYNGEERAKGNILERFSAQQFPDLHSELNLSSLELGDSALYFCASSAPATGDSGELFFGEGSRLTVL.

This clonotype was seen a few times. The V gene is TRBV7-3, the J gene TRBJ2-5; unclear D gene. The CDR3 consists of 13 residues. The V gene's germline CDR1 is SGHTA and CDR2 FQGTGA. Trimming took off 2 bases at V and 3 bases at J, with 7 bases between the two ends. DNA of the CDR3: TGTGCCAGCAGCTTAGTCGGTAAAGAGACCCAGTACTTC. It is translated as CASSLVGKETQYF.

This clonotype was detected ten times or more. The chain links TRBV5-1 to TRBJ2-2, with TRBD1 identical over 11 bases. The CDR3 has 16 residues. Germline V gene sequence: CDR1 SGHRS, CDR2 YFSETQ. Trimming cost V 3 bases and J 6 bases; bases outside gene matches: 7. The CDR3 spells CASSSPPGQGAGELFF. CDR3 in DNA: TGCGCCAGCAGCTCCCCCCCGGGACAGGGGGCCGGGGAGCTGTTTTTT. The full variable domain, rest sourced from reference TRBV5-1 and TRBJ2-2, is KAGVTQTPRYLIKTRGQQVTLSCSPISGHRSVSWYQQTPGQGLQFLFEYFSETQRNKGNFPGRFSGRQFSNSRSEMNVSTLELGDSALYLCASSSPPGQGAGELFFGEGSRLTVL.

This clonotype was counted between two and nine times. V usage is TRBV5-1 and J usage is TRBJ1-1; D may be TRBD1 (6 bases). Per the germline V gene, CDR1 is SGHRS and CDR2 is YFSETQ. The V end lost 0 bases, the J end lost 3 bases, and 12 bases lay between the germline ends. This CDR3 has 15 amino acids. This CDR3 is CASSLAGGRYTEAFF. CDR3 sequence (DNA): TGCGCCAGCAGCTTGGCCGGGGGGCGGTACACTGAAGCTTTCTTT.

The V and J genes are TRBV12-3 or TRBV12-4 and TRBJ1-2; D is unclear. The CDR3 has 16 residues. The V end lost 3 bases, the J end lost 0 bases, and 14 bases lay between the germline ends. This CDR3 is CASSFSVTHTNYGYTF. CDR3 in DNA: TGTGCCAGCAGTTTCTCAGTGACACACACTAACTATGGCTACACCTTC.

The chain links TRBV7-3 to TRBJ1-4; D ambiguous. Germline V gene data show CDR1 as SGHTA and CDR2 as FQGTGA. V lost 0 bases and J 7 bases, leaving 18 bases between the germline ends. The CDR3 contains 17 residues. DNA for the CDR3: TGTGCCAGCAGCTTAACGGTTCCCTACTTCGAGGGTGAAAAACTGTTTTTT. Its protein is CASSLTVPYFEGEKLFF.

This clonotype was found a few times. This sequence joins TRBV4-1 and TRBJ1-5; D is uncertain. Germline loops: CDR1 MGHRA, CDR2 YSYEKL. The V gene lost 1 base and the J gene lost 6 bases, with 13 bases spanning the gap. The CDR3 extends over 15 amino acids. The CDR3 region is CASSQVYAARQPQHF. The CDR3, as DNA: TGCGCCAGCAGCCAAGTATATGCGGCTCGTCAGCCCCAGCATTTT.

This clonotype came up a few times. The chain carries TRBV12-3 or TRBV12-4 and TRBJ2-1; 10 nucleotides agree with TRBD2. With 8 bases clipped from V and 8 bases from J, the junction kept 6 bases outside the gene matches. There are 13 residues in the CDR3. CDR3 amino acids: CASGSGGADEQFF. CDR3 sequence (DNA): TGTGCCAGCGGAAGCGGGGGGGCGGATGAGCAGTTCTTC.

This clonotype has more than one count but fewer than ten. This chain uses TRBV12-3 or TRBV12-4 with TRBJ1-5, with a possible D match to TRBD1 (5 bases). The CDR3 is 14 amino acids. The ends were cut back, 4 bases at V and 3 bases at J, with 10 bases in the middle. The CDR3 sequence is CASSYRDANQPQHF. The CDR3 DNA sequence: TGTGCCAGCAGTTACCGGGACGCCAATCAGCCCCAGCATTTT.

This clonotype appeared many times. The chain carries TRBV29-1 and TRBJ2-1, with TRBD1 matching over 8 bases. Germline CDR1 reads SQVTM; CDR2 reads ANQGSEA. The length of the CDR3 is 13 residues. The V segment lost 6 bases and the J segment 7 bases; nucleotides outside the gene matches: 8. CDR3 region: CSVPDGQGNEQFF. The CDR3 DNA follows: TGCAGCGTCCCCGACGGACAGGGTAATGAGCAGTTCTTC.

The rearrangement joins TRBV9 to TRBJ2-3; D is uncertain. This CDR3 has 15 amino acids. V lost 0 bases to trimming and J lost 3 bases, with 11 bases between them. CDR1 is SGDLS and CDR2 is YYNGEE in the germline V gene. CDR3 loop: CASSVGDLGTDTQYF. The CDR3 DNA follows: TGTGCCAGCAGCGTAGGAGACCTTGGGACAGATACGCAGTATTTT.

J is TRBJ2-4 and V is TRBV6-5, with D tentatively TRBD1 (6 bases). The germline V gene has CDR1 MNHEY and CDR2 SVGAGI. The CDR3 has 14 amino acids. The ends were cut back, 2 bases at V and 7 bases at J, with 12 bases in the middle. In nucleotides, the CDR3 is TGTGCCAGCAGTTACGGCAGGGGCGGGAACATTCAGTACTTC. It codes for CASSYGRGGNIQYF.

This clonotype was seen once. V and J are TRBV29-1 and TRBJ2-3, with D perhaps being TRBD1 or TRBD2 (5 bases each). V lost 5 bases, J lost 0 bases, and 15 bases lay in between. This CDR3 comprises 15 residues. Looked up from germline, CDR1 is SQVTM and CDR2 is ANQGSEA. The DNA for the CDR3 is TGCAGCGTTTTCGGGGCAACCTCTAGCACAGATACGCAGTATTTT. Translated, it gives CSVFGATSSTDTQYF.

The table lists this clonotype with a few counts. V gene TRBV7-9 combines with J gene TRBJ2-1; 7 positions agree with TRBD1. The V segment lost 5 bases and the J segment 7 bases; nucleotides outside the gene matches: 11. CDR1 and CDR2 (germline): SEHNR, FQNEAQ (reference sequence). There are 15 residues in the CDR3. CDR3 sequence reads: CASSPASAGGNEQFF. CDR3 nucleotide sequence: TGTGCCAGCAGCCCCGCCTCGGCAGGGGGAAATGAGCAGTTCTTC. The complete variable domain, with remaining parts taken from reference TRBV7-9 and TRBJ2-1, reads DTGVSQNPRHKITKRGQNVTFRCDPISEHNRLYWYRQTLGQGPEFLTYFQNEAQLEKSRLLSDRFSAERPKGSFSTLEIQRTEQGDSAMYLCASSPASAGGNEQFFGPGTRLTVL.

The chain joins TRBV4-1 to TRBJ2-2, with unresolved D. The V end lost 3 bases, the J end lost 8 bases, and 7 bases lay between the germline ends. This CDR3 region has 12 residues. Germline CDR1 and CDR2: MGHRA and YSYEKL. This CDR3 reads CASSHAGGELFF. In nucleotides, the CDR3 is TGCGCCAGCAGCCACGCAGGAGGGGAGCTGTTTTTT.

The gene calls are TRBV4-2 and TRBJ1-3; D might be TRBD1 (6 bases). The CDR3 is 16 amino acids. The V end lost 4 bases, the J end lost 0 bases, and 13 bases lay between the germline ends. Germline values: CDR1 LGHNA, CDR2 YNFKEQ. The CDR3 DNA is TGTGCCAGCAGCCCGCGGGACACCTTCTCTGGAAACACCATATATTTT. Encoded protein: CASSPRDTFSGNTIYF.

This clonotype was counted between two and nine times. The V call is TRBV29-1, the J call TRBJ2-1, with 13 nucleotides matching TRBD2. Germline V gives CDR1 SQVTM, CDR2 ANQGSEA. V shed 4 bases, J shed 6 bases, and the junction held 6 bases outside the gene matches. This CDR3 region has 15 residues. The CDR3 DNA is TGCAGCGTTGTCCCGACTAGCGGGGGGCTCAATGAGCAGTTCTTC. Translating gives CSVVPTSGGLNEQFF.

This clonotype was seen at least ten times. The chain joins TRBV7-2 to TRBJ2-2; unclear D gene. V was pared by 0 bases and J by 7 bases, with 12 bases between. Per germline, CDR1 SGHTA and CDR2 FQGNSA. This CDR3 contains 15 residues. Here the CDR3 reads CASSLAASEGGELFF. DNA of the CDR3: TGTGCCAGCAGCTTAGCGGCCAGCGAAGGCGGGGAGCTGTTTTTT.

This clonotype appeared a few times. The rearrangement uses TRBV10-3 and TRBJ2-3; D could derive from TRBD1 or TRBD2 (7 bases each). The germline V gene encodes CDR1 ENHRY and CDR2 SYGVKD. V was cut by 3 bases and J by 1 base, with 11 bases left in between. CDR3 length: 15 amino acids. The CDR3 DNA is TGTGCCATCAGTGAAGGGAGGGGGCGCACAGATACGCAGTATTTT. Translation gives CAISEGRGRTDTQYF.

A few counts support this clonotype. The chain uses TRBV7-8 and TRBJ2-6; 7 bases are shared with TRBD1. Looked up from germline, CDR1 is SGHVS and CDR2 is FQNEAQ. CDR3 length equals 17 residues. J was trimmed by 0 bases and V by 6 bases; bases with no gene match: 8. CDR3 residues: CASRLGQRGSGANVLTF. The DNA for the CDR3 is TGTGCCAGCAGGCTGGGACAGCGCGGCTCTGGGGCCAACGTCCTGACTTTC.

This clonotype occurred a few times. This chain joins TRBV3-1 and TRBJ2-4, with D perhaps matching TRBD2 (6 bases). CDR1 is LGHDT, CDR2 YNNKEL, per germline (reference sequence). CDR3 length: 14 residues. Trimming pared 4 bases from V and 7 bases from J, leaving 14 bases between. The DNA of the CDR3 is TGTGCCAGCAGCCTTACCGGGACTTTCAACATTCAGTACTTC. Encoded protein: CASSLTGTFNIQYF.

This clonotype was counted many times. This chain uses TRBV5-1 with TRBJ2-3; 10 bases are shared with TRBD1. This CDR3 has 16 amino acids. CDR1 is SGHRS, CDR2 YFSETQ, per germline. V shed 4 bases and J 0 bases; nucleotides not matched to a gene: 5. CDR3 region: CASSPRTGGSTDTQYF. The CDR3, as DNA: TGCGCCAGCAGCCCCAGGACAGGGGGGAGCACAGATACGCAGTATTTT.

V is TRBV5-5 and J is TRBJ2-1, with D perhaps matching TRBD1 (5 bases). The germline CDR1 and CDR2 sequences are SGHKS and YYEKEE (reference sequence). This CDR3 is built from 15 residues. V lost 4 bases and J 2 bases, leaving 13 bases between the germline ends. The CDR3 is CASSQAGAAYNEQFF. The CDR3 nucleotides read TGTGCCAGCAGCCAAGCTGGGGCAGCCTACAATGAGCAGTTCTTC.

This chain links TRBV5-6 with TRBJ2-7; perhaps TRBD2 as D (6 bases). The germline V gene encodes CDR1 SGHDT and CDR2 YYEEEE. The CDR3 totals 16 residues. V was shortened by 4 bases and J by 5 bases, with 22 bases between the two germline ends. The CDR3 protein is CASSPVGGSRGHEQYF. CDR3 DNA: TGTGCCAGCAGCCCAGTGGGGGGATCTCGTGGCCACGAGCAGTACTTC. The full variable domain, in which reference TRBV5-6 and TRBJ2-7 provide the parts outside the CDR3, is DAGVTQSPTHLIKTRGQQVTLRCSPKSGHDTVSWYQQALGQGPQFIFQYYEEEERQRGNFPDRFSGHQFPNYSSELNVNALLLGDSALYLCASSPVGGSRGHEQYFGPGTRLTVT.

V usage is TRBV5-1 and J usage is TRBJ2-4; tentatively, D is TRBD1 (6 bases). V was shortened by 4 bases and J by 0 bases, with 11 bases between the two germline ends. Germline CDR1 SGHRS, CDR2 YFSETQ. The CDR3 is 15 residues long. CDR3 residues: CASSQGTLAKNIQYF. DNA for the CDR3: TGCGCCAGCAGCCAGGGGACCCTAGCCAAAAACATTCAGTACTTC.

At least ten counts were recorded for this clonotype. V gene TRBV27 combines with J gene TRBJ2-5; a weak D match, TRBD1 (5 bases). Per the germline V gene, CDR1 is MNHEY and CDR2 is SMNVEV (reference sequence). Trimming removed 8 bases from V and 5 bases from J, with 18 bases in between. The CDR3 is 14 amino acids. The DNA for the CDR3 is TGTGCCAGCGGGGCCAGTCTGTGGGCCGAGACCCAGTACTTC. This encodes CASGASLWAETQYF.

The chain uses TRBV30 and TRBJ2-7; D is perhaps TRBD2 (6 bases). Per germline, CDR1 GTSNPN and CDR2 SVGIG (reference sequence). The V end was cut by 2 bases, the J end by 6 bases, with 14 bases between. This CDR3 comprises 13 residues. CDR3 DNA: TGTGCCTGGAGTCCGGGGAACGGGGGCGAGCAGTACTTC. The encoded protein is CAWSPGNGGEQYF. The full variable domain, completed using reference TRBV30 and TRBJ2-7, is SQTIHQWPATLVQPVGSPLSLECTVEGTSNPNLYWYRQAAGRGLQLLFYSVGIGQISSEVPQNLSASRPQDRQFILSSKKLLLSDSGFYLCAWSPGNGGEQYFGPGTRLTVT.

DNA for the CDR3: TGTGCCAGCAGTTGGTTTGGCGGAAAAGCGGACACCTTC. It specifies CASSWFGGKADTF. This chain uses TRBV12-3 or TRBV12-4 with TRBJ1-2; D ambiguous. The CDR3 has 13 amino acids. Trimming took off 4 bases at V and 12 bases at J, with 18 bases between the two ends.

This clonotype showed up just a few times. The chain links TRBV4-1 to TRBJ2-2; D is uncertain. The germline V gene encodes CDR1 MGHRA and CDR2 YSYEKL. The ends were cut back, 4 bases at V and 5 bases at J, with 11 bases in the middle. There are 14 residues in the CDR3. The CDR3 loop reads CASSRGMETGELFF. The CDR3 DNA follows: TGCGCCAGCAGCCGAGGTATGGAAACCGGGGAGCTGTTTTTT.

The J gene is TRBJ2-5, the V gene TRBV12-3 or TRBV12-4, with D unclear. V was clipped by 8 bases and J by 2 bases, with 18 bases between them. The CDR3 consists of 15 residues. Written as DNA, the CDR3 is TGTGCCAGCCGGCAATTCAGCAGCAAGCAAGAGACCCAGTACTTC. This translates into CASRQFSSKQETQYF.